This T cell receptor beta chain stems from a study of cytomegalovirus exposure and HLA in healthy donors. V lost 4 bases and J lost 6, with 19 bases in between. CDR1 is SGHNT, CDR2 YYREEE, per germline (reference sequence). The CDR3 is 15 amino acids. In the PCR, 60 Vbeta and 13 Jbeta primers were used. TCRdb keeps only in-frame clones here, not all; method: immunoSEQ multiplex PCR. The sample lists 95,000 to 100,000 clones; about 70% were seen once. This sequence was found in a human donor in good health. The chain carries TRBV5-4 and TRBJ2-5, with a weak D call TRBD2 (7 bases). Sequenced input: PBMCs. The CDR3 loop is CASSILGGAGKTQYF. Written as DNA, the CDR3 is TGTGCCAGCAGCATCTTGGGGGGGGCCGGGAAGACCCAGTACTTC. The full variable domain, in which reference TRBV5-4 and TRBJ2-5 provide the parts outside the CDR3, is ETGVTQSPTHLIKTRGQQVTLRCSSQSGHNTVSWYQQALGQGPQFIFQYYREEENGRGNFPPRFSGLQFPNYSSELNVNALELDDSALYLCASSILGGAGKTQYFGPGTRLLVL.